This T cell receptor (beta chain) was observed in a study of identical twins. CDR1 is SGHVS, CDR2 FNYEAQ, per germline. The CDR3 is 15 residues long. The trim removed 3 bases at V and 4 bases at J, leaving 4 bases unmatched. TCRdb reprocessed the 5' RACE reads with MiXCR, giving one entry per CDR3 protein. The profile shows 200,000 to 250,000 distinct CDR3 sequences, about an eighth of them singletons. This same sample was also part of a study on yellow fever vaccine responses in identical twins.

The receptor comes from a woman aged 18-29 years in good health. What was sequenced was memory (CD45RO+) T cells sorted from blood. The chain employs TRBV7-6 and TRBJ2-3, with TRBD1 identical over 10 bases. CDR3 in amino acids: CASSLGTGVADTQYF. CDR3 coding DNA: TGTGCCAGCAGCTTGGGGACAGGGGTCGCAGATACGCAGTATTTT. Using reference TRBV7-6 and TRBJ2-3 for the parts outside the CDR3, the full variable domain is GAGVSQSPRYKVTKRGQDVALRCDPISGHVSLYWYRQALGQGPEFLTYFNYEAQQDKSGLPNDRFSAERPEGSISTLTIQRTEQRDSAMYRCASSLGTGVADTQYFGPGTRLTVL.